Shown below are 14 T cell receptor beta chains from a single sample sequenced in a study of OX40 agonist ivuxolimab in advanced cancers. The protocol was immunoSEQ multiplex PCR, while the TCRdb copy is restricted to in-frame clones and leaves out a portion. The table has 80,000 or so clones, 85% to 90% seen once. Sequencing was performed on CD4+ or CD8+ T cells sorted from blood, taken in a trial of the OX40 agonist ivuxolimab. The receptors originated from an adult with an advanced solid tumor such as melanoma, head and neck, liver or kidney cancer.

This chain joins TRBV19 and TRBJ1-5; D unclear. The CDR3 runs to 16 residues. Germline CDR1 reads LNHDA; CDR2 reads SQIVND (reference sequence). The V end lost 6 bases, the J end lost 5 bases, and 20 bases lay between the germline ends. CDR3 coding DNA: TGTGCCAGTAGATTAGACCACAGACGGCGTGATCAGCCCCAGCATTTT. It encodes CASRLDHRRRDQPQHF.

The chain recombines TRBV28 with TRBJ1-1; D gene ambiguous. The CDR3 is 11 amino acids. Germline V gives CDR1 MDHEN, CDR2 SYDVKM. Trimming stripped 9 bases from V and 4 bases from J, with 9 bases between. CDR3 loop: CASFRTTEAFF. The DNA of the CDR3 is TGTGCCAGTTTCAGGACCACTGAAGCTTTCTTT.

This sequence joins TRBV11-1 and TRBJ1-1; D is possibly TRBD1 (6 bases). V dropped 1 base and J dropped 0 bases, with 15 bases sitting between them. This CDR3 spans 17 amino acids. Germline CDR1 and CDR2: SGHAT and FQDESV (reference sequence). CDR3 coding DNA: TGTGCCAGCAGCTTAGTAGCCCGGGGGCAGTTGAACACTGAAGCTTTCTTT. Translating gives CASSLVARGQLNTEAFF. Supplemented by reference TRBV11-1 and TRBJ1-1, the full variable domain reads EAEVAQSPRYKITEKSQAVAFWCDPISGHATLYWYRQILGQGPELLVQFQDESVVDDSQLPKDRFSAERLKGVDSTLKIQPAELGDSAMYLCASSLVARGQLNTEAFFGQGTRLTVV.

This chain links TRBV6-5 with TRBJ2-5, with D possibly being TRBD1 (7 bases). With the DNA end fitting TRBJ2-7 better, the J assignment may be wrong. The CDR3 covers 13 residues. CDR1 and CDR2 (germline): MNHEY, SVGAGI. The CDR3 sequence: CASVAGGTHEQYF. DNA of the CDR3: TGTGCCAGCGTCGCAGGGGGGACCCACGAGCAGTACTTC.

The gene calls are TRBV5-1 and TRBJ1-1, with D tentatively TRBD1 (5 bases). CDR1 is SGHRS and CDR2 is YFSETQ in the germline V gene. There are 15 residues in the CDR3. Trimming took 4 bases from V and 4 from J, leaving 17 bases between them. The CDR3 DNA reads TGCGCCAGCAGCCTGGGATTTGGGGCGGGCACTGAAGCTTTCTTT. Translation gives CASSLGFGAGTEAFF. Looking up the rest from reference TRBV5-1 and TRBJ1-1 gives the full variable domain: KAGVTQTPRYLIKTRGQQVTLSCSPISGHRSVSWYQQTPGQGLQFLFEYFSETQRNKGNFPGRFSGRQFSNSRSEMNVSTLELGDSALYLCASSLGFGAGTEAFFGQGTRLTVV.

The J gene is TRBJ1-4, the V gene TRBV5-5; 10 nucleotides agree with TRBD1. Per germline, CDR1 SGHKS and CDR2 YYEKEE (reference sequence). There are 16 residues in the CDR3. V gave up 4 bases and J gave up 8 bases; unmatched junction bases: 11. The CDR3 here is CASSVTGTGVGEKLFF. The CDR3 coding sequence is TGTGCCAGCAGCGTAACCGGGACAGGGGTGGGGGAAAAACTGTTTTTT.

The rearrangement joins TRBV28 to TRBJ1-1; the D gene is possibly TRBD1 (5 bases). CDR3 length: 16 amino acids. Trimming shortened V by 2 bases and J by 3 bases, and 16 bases separated the two germline ends. CDR1 is MDHEN and CDR2 is SYDVKM in the germline V gene. The CDR3 region has the DNA TGTGCCAGCAGTTTAGGGGCAGGGAATGTTGACACTGAAGCTTTCTTT. It encodes CASSLGAGNVDTEAFF.

The chain couples TRBV6-1 to TRBJ2-1; 9 bases agree with TRBD2. CDR1 is MNHNS, CDR2 SASEGT, per germline. J lost 9 bases, V lost 5 bases, and 8 bases had no gene match. The CDR3 length is 14 residues. The CDR3 spells CASSHGTSHAEQFF. In DNA, the CDR3 is TGTGCCAGCAGTCACGGGACTAGCCACGCTGAGCAGTTCTTC.

CDR3 sequence reads: CASSLVLDRGYNSPLHF. CDR3 nucleotides: TGTGCCAGCAGCTTAGTGTTGGACAGGGGCTATAATTCACCCCTCCACTTT. This chain joins TRBV11-2 and TRBJ1-6, with 9 bases that match TRBD1. Germline V gene data show CDR1 as SGHAT and CDR2 as FQNNGV. The CDR3 sequence is 17 residues long. Trimming took 1 base from V and 3 from J; bases not matched to a gene: 4.

As to this clone: Compared with germline, one end of the junction differs, possibly owing to a read error. The rearrangement joins TRBV7-9 to TRBJ2-7; weak D call: TRBD1 (6 bases). This CDR3 is 12 amino acids long. The germline V gene has CDR1 SEHNR and CDR2 FQNEAQ (reference sequence). CDR3 nucleotide sequence: TGTGCCAGCAGCTCACAACAGGGTCGAGCCCTCTTC. Its protein is CASSSQQGRALF.

The chain links TRBV7-9 to TRBJ2-7, with a possible D match to TRBD1 (6 bases). Germline V gives CDR1 SEHNR, CDR2 FQNEAQ (reference sequence). There are 16 residues in the CDR3. The V end lost 4 bases, the J end lost 6 bases, and 22 bases lay between the germline ends. The CDR3 bases are TGTGCCAGCAGCTCCCCCCGTTGGGACAATGGGGGCGAGCAGTACTTC. It is translated as CASSSPRWDNGGEQYF.

This clone was counted a single time. V and J are TRBV28 and TRBJ2-3, with D maybe TRBD2 (6 bases). CDR1 is MDHEN, CDR2 SYDVKM, per germline. Trimming pared 6 bases from V and 0 bases from J, leaving 13 bases between. This CDR3 is 15 amino acids long. CDR3 nucleotide sequence: TGTGCCAGCAGCCCGGGCGCGGGGAGCACAGATACGCAGTATTTT. The encoded protein is CASSPGAGSTDTQYF.

This chain uses TRBV7-2 with TRBJ1-4; the D gene is possibly TRBD1 (6 bases). Germline CDR1 is SGHTA and CDR2 is FQGNSA. This CDR3 is built from 15 residues. V lost 2 bases and J lost 7, with 14 bases in between. CDR3 coding DNA: TGTGCCAGCAGCTTACGCGGGGGCCTCGGTGAAAAACTGTTTTTT. Translating it yields CASSLRGGLGEKLFF.

There are a few counts of this clone. The chain couples TRBV5-1 to TRBJ2-3, with 12 bases aligning to TRBD2. The CDR3 has 15 residues. The V gene's germline CDR1 is SGHRS and CDR2 YFSETQ. J gave up 8 bases and V 4 bases, and 8 bases lay outside the gene matches. In DNA, the CDR3 is TGCGCCAGCAGCCCGCCGATGACTAGCGGGGGTACGCAGTATTTT. This encodes CASSPPMTSGGTQYF.